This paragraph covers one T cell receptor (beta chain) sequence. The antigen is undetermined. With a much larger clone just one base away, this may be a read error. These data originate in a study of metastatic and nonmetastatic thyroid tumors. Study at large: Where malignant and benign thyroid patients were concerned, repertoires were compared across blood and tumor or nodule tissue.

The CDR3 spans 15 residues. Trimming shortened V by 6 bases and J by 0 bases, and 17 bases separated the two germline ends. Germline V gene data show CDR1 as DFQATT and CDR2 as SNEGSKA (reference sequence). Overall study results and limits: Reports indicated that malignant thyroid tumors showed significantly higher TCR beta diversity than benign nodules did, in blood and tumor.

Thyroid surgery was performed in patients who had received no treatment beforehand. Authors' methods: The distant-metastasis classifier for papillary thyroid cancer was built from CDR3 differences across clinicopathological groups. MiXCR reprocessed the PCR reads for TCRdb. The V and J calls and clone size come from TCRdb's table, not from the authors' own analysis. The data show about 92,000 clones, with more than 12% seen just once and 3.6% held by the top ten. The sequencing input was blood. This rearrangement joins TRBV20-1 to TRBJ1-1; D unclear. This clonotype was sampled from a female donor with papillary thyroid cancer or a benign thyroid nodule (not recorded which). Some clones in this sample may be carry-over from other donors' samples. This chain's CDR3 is CSAPVRGGLNTEAFF. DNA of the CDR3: TGCAGTGCCCCGGTTAGAGGAGGCTTGAACACTGAAGCTTTCTTT.